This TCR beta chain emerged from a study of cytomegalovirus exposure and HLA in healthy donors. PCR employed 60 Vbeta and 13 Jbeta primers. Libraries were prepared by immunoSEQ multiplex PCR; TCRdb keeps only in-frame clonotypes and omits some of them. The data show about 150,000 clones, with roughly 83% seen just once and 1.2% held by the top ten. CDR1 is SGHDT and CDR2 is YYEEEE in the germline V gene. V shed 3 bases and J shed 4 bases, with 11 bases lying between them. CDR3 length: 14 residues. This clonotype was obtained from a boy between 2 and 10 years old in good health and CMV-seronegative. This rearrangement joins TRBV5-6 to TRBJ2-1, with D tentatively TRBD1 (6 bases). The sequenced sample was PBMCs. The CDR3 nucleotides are TGTGCCAGCAGCTGGGGGCGAGGGTACAATGAGCAGTTCTTC. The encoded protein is CASSWGRGYNEQFF.